The rows below give T cell receptor beta chains drawn from one sample of a study of radiotherapy plus CTLA-4 blockade in lung cancer. Using immunoSEQ multiplex PCR, the repertoire was profiled, and TCRdb retains in-frame clones only, with some absent. The data contain tens of thousands of clones, 80% to 90% of them seen just once; the ten biggest clones take up around 30%. The starting material was peripheral blood, obtained from a patient treated with radiotherapy plus ipilimumab. Receptor source: a human donor with non-small cell lung cancer whose response to radiotherapy plus ipilimumab could not be evaluated. Both conserved end residues are trimmed from each CDR3. The order of the fields is V gene, clone size, J gene, CDR3 protein. The size entry is marked missing in some rows and otherwise reads once, few, many or a size class.

TRBV4-3	NA	TRBJ1-5	ASSQDLIFDSREPQH
TRBV4-2	NA	TRBJ2-1	ASSQGLVYNEQF
TRBV2	NA	TRBJ1-1	ASSGAQGLRGTEAF
TRBV7-9	NA	TRBJ1-4	ASSVTGGSEKLF
TRBV5-1	once	TRBJ1-1	ASSYGGRTNAEAF
TRBV6-5	NA	TRBJ2-7	ASSPLHRYEQY
TRBV10-3	once	TRBJ1-1	AISTGGRNTEAF
TRBV5-5	once	TRBJ2-7	ASSLQGTSYEQY
TRBV7-6	NA	TRBJ1-2	ASSLVGGNGYT
TRBV6-1	NA	TRBJ2-7	ASINDRSSYEQY
TRBV28	few	TRBJ2-3	ASSSKTDIIDTQY
TRBV19	NA	TRBJ1-2	ASSIDWPNYT
TRBV6-6	NA	TRBJ2-7	ASSYPGTSYEQY
TRBV7-2	NA	TRBJ2-7	ASSSSGSSYEQY
TRBV28	NA	TRBJ1-2	ASTGGSWYGYT
TRBV2	once	TRBJ2-3	ASRIMDIHTDTQY
TRBV30	NA	TRBJ2-5	AWRGGLVPSTQY
TRBV7-2	NA	TRBJ2-5	ASRSKGGGRRGETQY
TRBV4-3	NA	TRBJ2-1	ASSRSSGRAGAYNEQF
TRBV27	NA	TRBJ2-3	ASSFQGQGTDTQY
TRBV19	NA	TRBJ2-2	ASSIGGTGELF
TRBV7-2	NA	TRBJ2-7	ASRSGQGDYEQY
TRBV5-6	NA	TRBJ2-5	ASSLGRQETQY
TRBV28	NA	TRBJ2-7	ASSPPGQSSYEQY
TRBV28	NA	TRBJ2-7	ASSRLEPSSYEQY
TRBV28	NA	TRBJ2-7	ASSLGGRIGEQY
TRBV30	medium-sized	TRBJ1-2	AWSPSVTGGYT
TRBV5-1	NA	TRBJ2-1	ASSFQGLSNEQF
TRBV28	NA	TRBJ1-1	ARKMGHPEAF
TRBV18	few	TRBJ2-3	ASSPSLTDTQY
TRBV2	once	TRBJ1-5	ASIGQVGPSNQPQH
TRBV6-5	NA	TRBJ1-1	ASRPGGGRGTEAF
TRBV4-3	NA	TRBJ2-5	ASSQVPYRDAKTQY
TRBV28	NA	TRBJ1-2	AVLRDRNYGYT
TRBV7-2	NA	TRBJ1-5	ASSSETGTQPQH
TRBV2	once	TRBJ1-3	ASSAGAPGNTIY
TRBV11-2	NA	TRBJ2-1	ASSLGRYSSYNEQF
TRBV5-1	once	TRBJ1-2	ASSQGPLYGYT
TRBV10-3	few	TRBJ2-2	AITPDKKGTGELF
TRBV9	NA	TRBJ1-3	ASSVAPGQGLFGGNTIY
TRBV4-3	NA	TRBJ2-4	ASSQDRGQGGNIQY
TRBV28	NA	TRBJ1-5	ASSLRTPRSNQPQH
TRBV6-1	NA	TRBJ1-4	ASTAGAPGEKLF